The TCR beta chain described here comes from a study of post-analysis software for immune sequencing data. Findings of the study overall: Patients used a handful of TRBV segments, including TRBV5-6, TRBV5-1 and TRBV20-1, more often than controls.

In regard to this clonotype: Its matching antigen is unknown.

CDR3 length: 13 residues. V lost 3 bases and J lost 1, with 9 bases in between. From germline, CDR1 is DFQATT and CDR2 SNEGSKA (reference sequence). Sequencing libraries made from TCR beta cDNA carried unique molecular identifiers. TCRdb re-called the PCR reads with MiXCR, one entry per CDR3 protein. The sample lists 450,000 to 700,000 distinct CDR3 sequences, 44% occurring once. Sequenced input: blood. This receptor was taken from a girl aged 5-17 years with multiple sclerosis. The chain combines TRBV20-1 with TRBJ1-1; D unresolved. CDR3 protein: CSARHSPNTEAFF. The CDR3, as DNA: TGCAGTGCTAGGCACAGCCCGAACACTGAAGCTTTCTTT.